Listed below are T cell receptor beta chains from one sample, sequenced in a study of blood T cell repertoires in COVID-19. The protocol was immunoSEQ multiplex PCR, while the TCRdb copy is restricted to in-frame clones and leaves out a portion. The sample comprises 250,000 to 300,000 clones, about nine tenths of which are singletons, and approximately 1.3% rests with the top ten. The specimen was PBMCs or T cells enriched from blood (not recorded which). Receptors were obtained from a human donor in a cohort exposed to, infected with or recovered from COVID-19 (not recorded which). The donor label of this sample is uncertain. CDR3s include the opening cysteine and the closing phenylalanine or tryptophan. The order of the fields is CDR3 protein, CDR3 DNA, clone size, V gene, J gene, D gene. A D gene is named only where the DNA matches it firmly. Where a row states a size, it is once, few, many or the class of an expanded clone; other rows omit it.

CDR3: CASSTRYGGGYTF
DNA: TGTGCCAGCAGCACCCGATATGGGGGCGGCTACACCTTC
size: -
V: TRBV3-1/TRBV3-2
J: TRBJ1-2
D: -

CDR3: CASRRSRLVTEAFF
DNA: TGCGCCAGCAGACGAAGTCGACTCGTAACTGAAGCTTTCTTT
size: -
V: TRBV5-1
J: TRBJ1-1
D: -

CDR3: CASSPLAGTANTGELFF
DNA: TGTGCCAGTAGTCCCCTTGCCGGGACAGCGAACACCGGGGAGCTGTTTTTT
size: -
V: TRBV19
J: TRBJ2-2
D: TRBD1

CDR3: CASSPHRGGTGELFF
DNA: TGTGCCAGCAGCCCACACAGGGGAGGCACCGGGGAGCTGTTTTTT
size: once
V: TRBV9
J: TRBJ2-2
D: -

CDR3: CSLRQGSSYNEQFF
DNA: TGCAGCCTACGACAGGGAAGCTCCTACAATGAGCAGTTCTTC
size: once
V: TRBV29-1
J: TRBJ2-1
D: TRBD1

CDR3: CAWSVLGGFGYGYTF
DNA: TGTGCCTGGAGTGTACTCGGGGGATTCGGCTATGGCTACACCTTC
size: -
V: TRBV30
J: TRBJ1-2
D: -

CDR3: CASSSSPHDIGTVSPGELFF
DNA: TGTGCCAGCAGTTCCTCTCCGCACGATATAGGGACAGTAAGCCCCGGGGAGCTGTTTTTT
size: -
V: TRBV6-7
J: TRBJ2-2
D: TRBD1

CDR3: CASSQDYGGYGETQYF
DNA: TGCGCCAGCAGCCAGGATTACGGGGGTTACGGAGAGACCCAGTACTTC
size: -
V: TRBV4-3
J: TRBJ2-5
D: -

CDR3: CASRRLDRLNTEAFF
DNA: TGTGCCAGCAGACGACTCGACAGGCTGAACACTGAAGCTTTCTTT
size: -
V: TRBV28
J: TRBJ1-1
D: -

CDR3: CASSLAPGPSLQPQHF
DNA: TGTGCCAGCAGCTTAGCCCCAGGGCCCAGCCTCCAGCCCCAGCATTTT
size: -
V: TRBV7-8
J: TRBJ1-5
D: -

CDR3: CASSGDDSYGYTF
DNA: TGTGCCAGCAGTGGGGATGACAGCTATGGCTACACCTTC
size: -
V: TRBV2
J: TRBJ1-2
D: -

CDR3: CASRGNRGDSGNTIYF
DNA: TGTGCCAGCAGGGGGAACAGGGGGGACTCTGGAAACACCATATATTTT
size: once
V: TRBV2
J: TRBJ1-3
D: TRBD1

CDR3: CAISESLLAGQETQYF
DNA: TGTGCCATCAGTGAGTCATTACTAGCGGGCCAAGAGACCCAGTACTTC
size: once
V: TRBV10-3
J: TRBJ2-5
D: TRBD2

CDR3: CAISGLAGASTGELFF
DNA: TGTGCCATCAGTGGGTTAGCGGGGGCAAGTACCGGGGAGCTGTTTTTT
size: -
V: TRBV10-3
J: TRBJ2-2
D: TRBD2

CDR3: CASSEGGDYGYTF
DNA: TGTGCCAGCAGTGAGGGAGGGGACTATGGCTACACCTTC
size: once
V: TRBV2
J: TRBJ1-2
D: -